The 8 T cell receptor beta chains in this list originate from one sample, sequenced in a study of T cells of healthy individuals. TCRdb recomputed calls from the 5' RACE reads with MiXCR, one row per CDR3 protein. The sample carries around 63,000 distinct CDR3 sequences, roughly 16% recorded once. The source is a human donor in good health.

The chain carries TRBV3-1 and TRBJ1-2, with no clear D. Germline V gene sequence: CDR1 LGHDT, CDR2 YNNKEL (reference sequence). The V end lost 0 bases, the J end lost 14 bases, and 22 bases lay between the germline ends. CDR3 length equals 15 residues. This CDR3 is CASSQDSAGRQQITF. The CDR3 nucleotides are TGTGCCAGCAGCCAAGATTCTGCCGGACGCCAGCAGATAACCTTC.

This rearrangement joins TRBV28 to TRBJ2-5; TRBD2 might be the D (5 bases). This CDR3 is 18 amino acids long. CDR1 MDHEN and CDR2 SYDVKM come from the germline V gene. Between the trimmed V and J ends, which lost 4 bases and 4 bases, there was a span of 25 bases. DNA of the CDR3: TGTGCCAGCAGTTCATATCCCCCACCCCGGGATCACGTAGAGACCCAGTACTTC. This gives the protein CASSSYPPPRDHVETQYF. Using reference TRBV28 and TRBJ2-5 for the parts outside the CDR3, the full variable domain is DVKVTQSSRYLVKRTGEKVFLECVQDMDHENMFWYRQDPGLGLRLIYFSYDVKMKEKGDIPEGYSVSREKKERFSLILESASTNQTSMYLCASSSYPPPRDHVETQYFGPGTRLLVL.

The chain is built from TRBV20-1 and TRBJ2-7; 7 nucleotides match TRBD2. After removal of 1 base from V and 6 bases from J, the junction contained 0 bases not matched to a gene. The CDR3 loop spans 11 amino acids. The germline V gene encodes CDR1 DFQATT and CDR2 SNEGSKA (reference sequence). CDR3 nucleotides: TGCAGTGCTAGAGGGGGGGGCGAGCAGTACTTC. As protein: CSARGGGEQYF.

This clonotype was found once. The V and J genes are TRBV3-1 and TRBJ2-5; TRBD2 matches 16 bases. The CDR3 is 19 residues long. Germline-derived CDR1 and CDR2 are LGHDT and YNNKEL (reference sequence). The junction had 9 bases not matched to a gene; V was cut back by 0 bases and J by 5 bases. Written as DNA, the CDR3 is TGTGCCAGCAGCCAAGAGGGACTAGCGGGGGGGCCGTCTTTGGAGACCCAGTACTTC. This codes for CASSQEGLAGGPSLETQYF.

The table lists this clonotype with a few counts. The chain uses TRBV14 and TRBJ2-3; D ambiguous. Germline V gene sequence: CDR1 SGHDN, CDR2 FVKESK. The CDR3 runs 14 residues. V lost 1 base and J 7 bases, leaving 12 bases between the germline ends. The chain's CDR3 is CASSQANVLNTQYF. CDR3 nucleotide sequence: TGTGCCAGCAGCCAAGCCAACGTCTTGAATACGCAGTATTTT.

This clonotype was found a few times. The chain has TRBV7-2 and TRBJ2-5; D unclear. The germline V and J ends were trimmed by 6 bases and 1 base, with 9 bases remaining between them. In germline, CDR1 is SGHTA, CDR2 FQGNSA. The CDR3 sequence is 13 residues long. The CDR3 DNA is TGTGCCAGCAGGGAGCATCGCCAAGAGACCCAGTACTTC. As protein: CASREHRQETQYF.

Many counts were recorded for this clonotype. This chain uses TRBV27 with TRBJ2-7; no clear D gene. Looked up from germline, CDR1 is MNHEY and CDR2 is SMNVEV (reference sequence). The V end lost 5 bases, the J end lost 0 bases, and 8 bases lay between the germline ends. This CDR3 spans 13 amino acids. CDR3 region: CASSPTISYEQYF. The CDR3 DNA reads TGTGCCAGCAGTCCTACCATCTCCTACGAGCAGTACTTC.

This clonotype was found many times. The chain joins TRBV27 to TRBJ1-2; D gene unclear. The CDR3 runs 15 residues. Germline CDR1 is MNHEY and CDR2 is SMNVEV (reference sequence). The V end lost 4 bases, the J end lost 0 bases, and 12 bases lay between the germline ends. The chain's CDR3 is CASSSYDTPNYGYTF. CDR3 nucleotides: TGTGCCAGCAGTTCCTACGACACGCCTAACTATGGCTACACCTTC.